These T cell receptor beta chains were read from a single sample in a study of blood T cell repertoires in COVID-19. The method was immunoSEQ multiplex PCR; TCRdb's version includes in-frame clones alone and lacks a portion of them. Here the sample spans almost 200,000 clones, 85% being singletons. Material: peripheral blood. These receptors were collected from a man aged 60-69 years with COVID-19, enrolled during active disease. Each CDR3 is given with its conserved first and last residue. The D gene is left open where the match is weak. Rows give clone size only sometimes, using once, few, many, or a class for an expanded clone.

.	.	TRBV6-1	TRBJ1-1	CASSEINYEAFF	TGTGCCAGCAGTGAAATAAATTATGAAGCTTTCTTT
TRBD1	few	TRBV29-1	TRBJ1-6	CSAGTGSDSPLHF	TGCAGCGCGGGGACAGGGTCCGATTCACCCCTCCACTTT
TRBD1	.	TRBV7-9	TRBJ1-4	CASSFSGTGDEKLFF	TGTGCCAGCAGCTTTTCTGGGACAGGGGATGAAAAACTGTTTTTT
TRBD1	few	TRBV19	TRBJ1-1	CASSNRGAEAEAFF	TGTGCCAGTAGTAACAGGGGGGCCGAGGCTGAAGCTTTCTTT
.	.	TRBV3-1/TRBV3-2	TRBJ1-5	CASSQEGSVRPQHF	TGTGCCAGCAGCCAAGAAGGCAGCGTTCGGCCCCAGCATTTT
TRBD1	.	TRBV4-2	TRBJ1-1	CASSHTGDRPGAFF	TGTGCCAGCAGCCACACAGGGGATCGCCCTGGAGCTTTCTTT
.	.	TRBV6-5	TRBJ1-2	CASSRGGGNTF	TGTGCCAGCAGCCGGGGGGGCGGAAACACCTTC
.	.	TRBV5-6	TRBJ2-7	CASSLYLSYYEQYF	TGTGCCAGCAGCTTGTACTTGTCTTACTACGAGCAGTACTTC
.	.	TRBV7-9	TRBJ2-7	CASSRPGDYEQYF	TGTGCCAGCAGCCGACCCGGGGACTACGAGCAGTACTTC
.	.	TRBV4-2	TRBJ1-1	CASSQAPGTEAFF	TGTGCCAGCAGCCAAGCTCCAGGGACTGAAGCTTTCTTT
.	.	TRBV6-1	TRBJ2-5	CASSEAGGETQYF	TGTGCCAGCAGTGAAGCAGGCGGGGAGACCCAGTACTTC
.	.	TRBV27	TRBJ2-4	CASSVPGVNIQYF	TGTGCCAGCAGTGTGCCAGGGGTAAACATTCAGTACTTC
.	.	TRBV18	TRBJ1-2	CASSPGAGDGYTF	TGTGCCAGCTCACCAGGGGCGGGAGATGGCTACACCTTC
.	.	TRBV5-1	TRBJ2-3	CASSLAANSRTDTQYF	TGCGCCAGCAGCTTGGCCGCTAACAGCCGCACAGATACGCAGTATTTT
.	.	TRBV9	TRBJ1-2	CASSDGARGSNYGYTF	TGTGCCAGCAGTGATGGGGCCAGGGGCTCTAACTATGGCTACACCTTC
.	.	TRBV6-5	TRBJ1-1	CASSSPGGRTEAFF	TGTGCCAGCAGTTCCCCGGGTGGGAGAACTGAAGCTTTCTTT
.	.	TRBV6-6	TRBJ2-7	CASSGGAGTYSYEQYF	TGTGCCAGCAGTGGGGGGGCGGGGACTTACTCCTACGAGCAGTACTTC
.	.	TRBV18	TRBJ2-2	CASSPLRAGLTAGELFF	TGTGCCAGCTCACCACTCCGCGCGGGTCTGACCGCCGGGGAGCTGTTTTTT
.	.	TRBV11-2	TRBJ1-2	CASSLVAVGYTF	TGTGCCAGCAGCTTAGTGGCGGTCGGCTACACCTTC
TRBD1	.	TRBV3-1/TRBV3-2	TRBJ1-2	CASSPHRGAGVRGYTF	TGTGCCAGCAGCCCTCACAGGGGGGCGGGGGTCCGTGGCTACACCTTC
.	.	TRBV11-2	TRBJ2-6	CASSPRVGANVLTF	TGTGCCAGCAGCCCCCGGGTTGGGGCCAACGTCCTGACTTTC
.	.	TRBV19	TRBJ2-2	CASCFPDRDTGELFF	TGTGCCAGTTGCTTTCCGGACAGAGACACCGGGGAGCTGTTTTTT
.	.	TRBV7-9	TRBJ1-2	CASSFVDYGYTF	TGTGCCAGCAGCTTTGTAGACTATGGCTACACCTTC
TRBD1	.	TRBV7-2	TRBJ1-2	CASSLTGKSGYTF	TGTGCCAGCAGTCTGACAGGGAAGTCTGGCTACACCTTC
.	.	TRBV29-1	TRBJ2-5	CSVEEMVETQYF	TGCAGCGTTGAGGAGATGGTTGAGACCCAGTACTTC
TRBD1	.	TRBV18	TRBJ1-5	CASSQSGGQPQHF	TGTGCCAGCTCACAGTCAGGGGGACAGCCCCAGCATTTT
.	.	TRBV6-6	TRBJ1-1	CASSYKQNMNTEAFF	TGTGCCAGCAGTTACAAACAGAACATGAACACTGAAGCTTTCTTT
TRBD2	.	TRBV9	TRBJ2-4	CASSETTSGNGIQYF	TGTGCCAGCAGCGAGACAACTAGCGGGAACGGCATTCAGTACTTC
.	.	TRBV30	TRBJ1-2	CAWSRGQSMNYGYTF	TGTGCCTGGAGTCGTGGACAGTCGATGAACTATGGCTACACCTTC
TRBD2	.	TRBV11-2	TRBJ2-1	CASSLGSGRGNEQFF	TGTGCCAGCAGCTTAGGTAGCGGGAGAGGAAATGAGCAGTTCTTC
.	.	TRBV7-2	TRBJ1-1	CASSPGAASNTEAFF	TGTGCCAGCAGCCCAGGGGCGGCATCGAACACTGAAGCTTTCTTT
.	.	TRBV20-1	TRBJ1-1	CSAHEGPAAFF	TGCAGTGCCCACGAGGGCCCAGCAGCTTTCTTT
TRBD1	.	TRBV27	TRBJ2-1	CASMVEQGFHNEQFF	TGTGCCAGCATGGTGGAACAGGGGTTCCACAATGAGCAGTTCTTC
TRBD2	once	TRBV5-1	TRBJ2-3	CASSPTSDSTDTQYF	TGCGCCAGCAGCCCCACTAGCGACAGCACAGATACGCAGTATTTT
TRBD1	.	TRBV4-2	TRBJ1-3	CASSGIRGDRVSGNTIYF	TGTGCCAGCAGCGGGATTCGGGGGGACAGGGTCTCTGGAAACACCATATATTTT
.	.	TRBV28	TRBJ1-2	CASTLRGYGYTF	TGTGCCAGCACGCTAAGGGGATATGGCTACACCTTC
TRBD2	.	TRBV19	TRBJ2-1	CASSIGTSGSYRQFF	TGTGCCAGTAGTATAGGTACTAGCGGGAGCTACAGGCAGTTCTTC
.	.	TRBV30	TRBJ1-1	CAWGKNTEAFF	TGTGCCTGGGGCAAGAACACTGAAGCTTTCTTT
.	.	TRBV21-1	TRBJ2-7	CASSPRGRGPSYEQYF	TGTGCCAGCAGCCCCCGCGGGAGGGGACCCTCCTACGAGCAGTACTTC
.	few	TRBV4-3	TRBJ1-2	CASSQEPGLSYTF	TGCGCCAGCAGCCAAGAACCGGGACTAAGCTACACCTTC
.	.	TRBV12-3/TRBV12-4	TRBJ1-2	CASSPRGYGYTF	TGTGCCAGCAGTCCGAGAGGCTATGGCTACACCTTC
.	.	TRBV25-1	TRBJ2-1	CASSEMDYSNEQFF	TGTGCCAGCAGTGAAATGGACTACTCCAATGAGCAGTTCTTC